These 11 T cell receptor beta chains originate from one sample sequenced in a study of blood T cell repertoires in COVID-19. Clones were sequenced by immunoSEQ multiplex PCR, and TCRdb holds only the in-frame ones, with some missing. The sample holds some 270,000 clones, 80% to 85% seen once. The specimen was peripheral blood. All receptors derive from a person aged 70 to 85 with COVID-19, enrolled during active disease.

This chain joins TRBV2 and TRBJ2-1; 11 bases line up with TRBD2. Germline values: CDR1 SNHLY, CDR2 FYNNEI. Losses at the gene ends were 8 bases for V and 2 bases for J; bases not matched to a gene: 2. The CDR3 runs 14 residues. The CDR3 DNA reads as TGTGCCAGCTTTAGCGGGGGGGCCTACAATGAGCAGTTCTTC. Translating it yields CASFSGGAYNEQFF.

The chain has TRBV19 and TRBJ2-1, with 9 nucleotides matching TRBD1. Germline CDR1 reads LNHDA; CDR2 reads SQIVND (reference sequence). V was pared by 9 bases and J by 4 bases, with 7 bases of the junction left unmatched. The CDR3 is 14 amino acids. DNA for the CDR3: TGTGCCAGCACCGGGACAGGGACTTACAATGAGCAGTTCTTC. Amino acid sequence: CASTGTGTYNEQFF.

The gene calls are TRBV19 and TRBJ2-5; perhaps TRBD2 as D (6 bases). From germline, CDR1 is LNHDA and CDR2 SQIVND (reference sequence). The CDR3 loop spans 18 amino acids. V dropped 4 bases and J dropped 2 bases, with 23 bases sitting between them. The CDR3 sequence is CASSSRRGQALRQETQYF. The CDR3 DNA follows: TGTGCCAGTAGTAGCAGGAGGGGCCAAGCGCTACGACAAGAGACCCAGTACTTC.

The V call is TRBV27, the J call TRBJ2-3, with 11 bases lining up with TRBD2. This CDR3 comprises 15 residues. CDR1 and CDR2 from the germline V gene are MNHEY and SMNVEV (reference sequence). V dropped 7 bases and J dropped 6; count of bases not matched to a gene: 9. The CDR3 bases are TGTGCCAGCAACTTAGCGGGAGGGCCGAGGGATACGCAGTATTTT. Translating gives CASNLAGGPRDTQYF.

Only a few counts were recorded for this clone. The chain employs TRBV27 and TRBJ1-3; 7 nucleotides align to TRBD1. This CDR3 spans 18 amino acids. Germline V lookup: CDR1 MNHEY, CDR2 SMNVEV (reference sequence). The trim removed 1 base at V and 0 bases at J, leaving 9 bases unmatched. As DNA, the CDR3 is TGTGCCAGCAGTTTATTTGCGACAGGGACTGCCTCTGGAAACACCATATATTTT. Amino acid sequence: CASSLFATGTASGNTIYF.

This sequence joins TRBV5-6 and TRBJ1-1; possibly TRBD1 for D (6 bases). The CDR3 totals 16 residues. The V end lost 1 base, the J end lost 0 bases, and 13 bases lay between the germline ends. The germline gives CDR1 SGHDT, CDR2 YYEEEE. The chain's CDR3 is CASSLYRTALNTEAFF. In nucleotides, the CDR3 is TGTGCCAGCAGCTTGTATCGGACAGCCCTGAACACTGAAGCTTTCTTT.

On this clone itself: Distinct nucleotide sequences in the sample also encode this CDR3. The CDR3 is CASSSGQGGGYTF. The CDR3 nucleotides are TGCGCCAGCAGCTCAGGACAGGGTGGTGGCTACACCTTC. V usage is TRBV5-1 and J usage is TRBJ1-2; 8 nucleotides agree with TRBD1. The CDR3 covers 13 residues. Germline CDR1 and CDR2: SGHRS and YFSETQ. J was trimmed by 7 bases and V by 3 bases; bases with no gene match: 5.

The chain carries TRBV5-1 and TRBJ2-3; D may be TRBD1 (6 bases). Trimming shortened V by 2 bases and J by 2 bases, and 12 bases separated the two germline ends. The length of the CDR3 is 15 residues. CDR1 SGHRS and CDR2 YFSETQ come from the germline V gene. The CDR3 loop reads CASSLKGDYTDTQYF. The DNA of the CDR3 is TGCGCCAGCAGCTTAAAGGGGGATTACACAGATACGCAGTATTTT.

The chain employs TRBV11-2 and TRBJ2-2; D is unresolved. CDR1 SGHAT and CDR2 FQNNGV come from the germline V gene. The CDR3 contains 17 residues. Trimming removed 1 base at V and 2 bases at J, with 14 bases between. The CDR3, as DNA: TGTGCCAGCAGCTTAGCCCCGCAGGCCGTAAACACCGGGGAGCTGTTTTTT. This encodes CASSLAPQAVNTGELFF.

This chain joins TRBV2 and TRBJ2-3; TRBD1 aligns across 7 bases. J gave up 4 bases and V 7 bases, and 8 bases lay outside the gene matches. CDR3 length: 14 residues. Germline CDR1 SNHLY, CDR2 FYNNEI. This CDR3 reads CASKPGQTSDTQYF. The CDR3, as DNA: TGTGCCAGCAAGCCGGGACAGACTTCAGATACGCAGTATTTT.

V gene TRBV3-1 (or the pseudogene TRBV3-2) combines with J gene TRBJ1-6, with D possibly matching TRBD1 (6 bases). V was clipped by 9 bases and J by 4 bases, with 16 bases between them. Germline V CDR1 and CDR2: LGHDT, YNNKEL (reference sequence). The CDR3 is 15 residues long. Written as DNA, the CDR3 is TGTGCCAGTTCCACCGGACAGAGTTATAATTCACCCCTCCACTTT. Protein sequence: CASSTGQSYNSPLHF.